Presented here are 18 T cell receptor beta chains from one specimen sequenced in a study of blood T cell repertoires in COVID-19. Repertoires were generated with immunoSEQ multiplex PCR, while TCRdb's copy carries only in-frame clones and drops some. The repertoire holds more than 200,000 clones, with nearly 90% as singletons. Source material: PBMCs or T cells enriched from blood (not recorded which). Source of these receptors: a woman between 25 and 40 years old with acute COVID-19.

The chain employs TRBV21-1 and TRBJ2-2; the table's D call of TRBD1 was not tested on the DNA. TRBV21-1 is designated a pseudogene. The CDR3 extends over 19 amino acids. The CDR3 is CASSKGWGQGFRLGGELFF. DNA for the CDR3: TGTGCCAGCAGCAAAGGTTGGGGACAGGGGTTCCGCCTAGGCGGGGAGCTGTTTTTT.

This clone was found once. V and J are TRBV19 and TRBJ1-2; a weak D match, TRBD1 (5 bases). This CDR3 has 17 residues. Trimming cost V 7 bases and J 0 bases, with 21 bases left between them. CDR1 and CDR2 (germline): LNHDA, SQIVND (reference sequence). CDR3 loop: CASTSAGLRVPNYGYTF. CDR3 DNA: TGTGCCAGTACCTCCGCGGGACTCAGAGTTCCTAACTATGGCTACACCTTC.

This chain uses TRBV9 with TRBJ1-2, with 9 bases that match TRBD1. The CDR3 covers 13 residues. CDR1 and CDR2 from the germline V gene are SGDLS and YYNGEE. V was pared by 4 bases and J by 8 bases, with 6 bases of the junction left unmatched. CDR3 bases: TGTGCCAGCAGCCGGGACAGGGTTGTAGGCTACACCTTC. Protein sequence: CASSRDRVVGYTF.

CDR3 loop: CASSPKDGTGRTQYF. CDR3 in DNA: TGTGCCAGCAGCCCCAAGGACGGGACAGGCCGAACGCAGTATTTT. The chain links TRBV7-8 to TRBJ2-3; 8 bases map to TRBD1. This CDR3 spans 15 amino acids. Germline loops: CDR1 SGHVS, CDR2 FQNEAQ. The junction had 13 bases not matched to a gene; V was cut back by 5 bases and J by 9 bases. Full variable domain (rest looked up from reference TRBV7-8 and TRBJ2-3): GAGVSQSPRYKVAKRGQDVALRCDPISGHVSLFWYQQALGQGPEFLTYFQNEAQLDKSGLPSDRFFAERPEGSVSTLKIQRTQQEDSAVYLCASSPKDGTGRTQYFGPGTRLTVL.

The chain couples TRBV3-1 (or the pseudogene TRBV3-2) to TRBJ2-5, with 9 nucleotides matching TRBD2. Germline CDR1 and CDR2: LGHDT and YNNKEL (reference sequence). The J segment lost 2 bases and the V segment lost 5 bases, leaving 9 bases of the junction unmatched. The CDR3 extends over 16 amino acids. CDR3 sequence (DNA): TGTGCCAGCAGCGTGGAGGAGCGGGGGGCACAAGAGACCCAGTACTTC. This gives the protein CASSVEERGAQETQYF.

The chain is built from TRBV10-3 and TRBJ2-7; D unclear. In germline, CDR1 is ENHRY, CDR2 SYGVKD. This CDR3 region has 11 residues. V lost 6 bases and J 1 base, leaving 4 bases between the germline ends. The CDR3 region has the DNA TGTGCCATCAGCGGTTCCTACGAGCAGTACTTC. Translated, it gives CAISGSYEQYF.

The rearrangement links TRBV29-1 to TRBJ2-7; TRBD2 aligns across 8 bases. The V gene's germline CDR1 is SQVTM and CDR2 ANQGSEA. This CDR3 region has 13 residues. V trimming: 6 bases; J trimming: 0 bases; junction bases outside the gene matches: 4. CDR3 protein: CSVRGGHSYEQYF. The CDR3 coding sequence is TGCAGCGTACGGGGGGGACACTCCTACGAGCAGTACTTC.

This clone was picked up a small number of times. The chain joins TRBV19 to TRBJ2-7; 7 positions agree with TRBD1. The germline V gene encodes CDR1 LNHDA and CDR2 SQIVND (reference sequence). V trimming: 4 bases; J trimming: 3 bases; junction bases outside the gene matches: 12. This CDR3 has 16 amino acids. CDR3 residues: CASSKMGQLNVYEQYF. Here the CDR3 DNA reads TGTGCCAGTAGTAAAATGGGACAGTTAAACGTCTACGAGCAGTACTTC.

The genes are TRBV25-1 and TRBJ1-2, with D possibly TRBD1 on 6 matching bases. Germline CDR1 and CDR2: MGHDK and SYGVNS. The CDR3 consists of 13 residues. Trimming stripped 6 bases from V and 7 bases from J, with 15 bases between. DNA for the CDR3: TGTGCCAGCAGCCCGGGGACATCCACTGGCTACACCTTC. Translated: CASSPGTSTGYTF.

The chain joins TRBV25-1 to TRBJ2-1, with 8 bases lining up with TRBD2. From germline, CDR1 is MGHDK and CDR2 SYGVNS. The V segment lost 6 bases and the J segment 8 bases; nucleotides outside the gene matches: 18. The CDR3 contains 17 residues. The CDR3 coding sequence is TGTGCCAGCAGCCCTATAAGCCGGCCTAGCGGGTCCCATGAGCAGTTCTTC. Protein product: CASSPISRPSGSHEQFF. The whole variable domain, remainder taken from reference TRBV25-1 and TRBJ2-1, is EADIYQTPRYLVIGTGKKITLECSQTMGHDKMYWYQQDPGMELHLIHYSYGVNSTEKGDLSSESTVSRIRTEHFPLTLESARPSHTSQYLCASSPISRPSGSHEQFFGPGTRLTVL.

V and J are TRBV6-2 or TRBV6-3 and TRBJ1-5, with D perhaps matching TRBD1 (6 bases). CDR3 length: 15 residues. Trimming stripped 5 bases from V and 0 bases from J, with 11 bases between. Germline-derived CDR1 and CDR2 are MNHEY and SVGEGT. The CDR3 nucleotides are TGTGCCAGCAGTCCCGGGACACTTAGCAATCAGCCCCAGCATTTT. This sequence encodes CASSPGTLSNQPQHF.

The CDR3 bases are TGTGCCAGCAGCCCCAAGGGACAGAACACTGAAGCTTTCTTT. It is translated as CASSPKGQNTEAFF. The genes are TRBV9 and TRBJ1-1, with TRBD1 as a possible D gene (6 bases). The V gene lost 4 bases and the J gene lost 1 base, with 11 bases spanning the gap. Looked up from germline, CDR1 is SGDLS and CDR2 is YYNGEE. The CDR3 runs 14 residues.

This clone was seen a handful of times. The chain has TRBV10-1 and TRBJ2-3, with a possible D match to TRBD1 (6 bases). The CDR3 runs to 13 residues. V was pared by 6 bases and J by 7 bases, with 14 bases between. Germline V gene data show CDR1 as WNHNN and CDR2 as SYGVQD (reference sequence). The CDR3 spells CASSPPGQNTQYF. The CDR3 DNA follows: TGCGCCAGCAGCCCCCCAGGACAGAATACGCAGTATTTT.

This chain's CDR3 is CASSTAGESYEQYF. The CDR3 DNA follows: TGTGCCAGCAGCACAGCGGGGGAATCCTACGAGCAGTACTTC. This rearrangement joins TRBV6-5 to TRBJ2-7; TRBD2 agrees at 8 bases. Germline CDR1 and CDR2: MNHEY and SVGAGI. V shed 6 bases, J shed 1 base, and the junction held 5 bases outside the gene matches. The CDR3 totals 14 residues.

The chain joins TRBV5-4 to TRBJ2-7; tentatively, D is TRBD2 (6 bases). V was pared by 0 bases and J by 4 bases, with 14 bases between. This CDR3 has 15 residues. Germline assignment: CDR1 SGHNT and CDR2 YYREEE (reference sequence). The CDR3 region is CASSLAGWRDYEQYF. CDR3 sequence (DNA): TGTGCCAGCAGCTTGGCAGGGTGGAGGGATTACGAGCAGTACTTC.

In DNA, the CDR3 is TGTGCCAGCAGTTACTCAACGGGGTCGGGAAACACCATATATTTT. Translation: CASSYSTGSGNTIYF. The V call is TRBV6-5, the J call TRBJ1-3, with D unresolved. The CDR3 sequence is 15 residues long. Trimming stripped 0 bases from V and 4 bases from J, with 10 bases between. Per the germline V gene, CDR1 is MNHEY and CDR2 is SVGAGI.

The rearrangement joins TRBV7-3 to TRBJ1-1, with TRBD1 matching over 10 bases. Germline V gene sequence: CDR1 SGHTA, CDR2 FQGTGA. The ends lost 0 bases at V and 7 bases at J; junction bases unmatched: 2. This CDR3 is 14 amino acids long. The CDR3: CASSLTTGGYEAFF. DNA for the CDR3: TGTGCCAGCAGCTTAACGACAGGGGGCTATGAAGCTTTCTTT. Filled out from reference TRBV7-3 and TRBJ1-1, the complete variable domain reads GAGVSQTPSNKVTEKGKYVELRCDPISGHTALYWYRQSLGQGPEFLIYFQGTGAADDSGLPNDRFFAVRPEGSVSTLKIQRTERGDSAVYLCASSLTTGGYEAFFGQGTRLTVV.

The chain links TRBV9 to TRBJ2-7; D is perhaps TRBD1 (5 bases). Trimming took off 1 base at V and 3 bases at J, with 14 bases between the two ends. Germline CDR1 reads SGDLS; CDR2 reads YYNGEE. This CDR3 region has 15 residues. In nucleotides, the CDR3 is TGTGCCAGCAGCGTAACAACAGGTATCCACTACGAGCAGTACTTC. Protein product: CASSVTTGIHYEQYF.